This is a list of T cell receptor beta chains from one sample in a study of shared clonotypes between healthy human individuals. Repertoires were generated with immunoSEQ multiplex PCR, while TCRdb's copy carries only in-frame clones and drops some. The data contain about 490,000 clones, 70% to 80% of them singletons. Sequencing input: PBMCs. Receptors were obtained from a woman aged 40 to 55 in good health. Some clones in this sample may be carry-over from other donors' samples. Each CDR3 is given with its conserved first and last residue. The D gene is left open where the match is weak. Part of the rows lack a size; the others show once, few, many or a class for expanded clones.

J gene | D gene | CDR3 length | V gene | clone size | CDR3 DNA | CDR3 protein
TRBJ2-5 | . | 14 | TRBV5-8 | . | TGTGCCAGCAGCTCACGAAAAGGGCAAGAGACCCAGTACTTC | CASSSRKGQETQYF
TRBJ1-2 | . | 15 | TRBV4-1 | . | TGCGCCAGCAGCCCAGCGCCCGCAAGAAACTATGGCTACACCTTC | CASSPAPARNYGYTF
TRBJ2-3 | TRBD2 | 17 | TRBV7-2 | once | TGTGCCAGCAGCTTGTATGGGACTAGCGGGATCACAGATACGCAGTATTTT | CASSLYGTSGITDTQYF
TRBJ2-5 | TRBD2 | 16 | TRBV7-2 | . | TGTGCCAGCAGCCAACTAGCGGGAGCTGTTGCGGAGACCCAGTACTTC | CASSQLAGAVAETQYF
TRBJ2-1 | TRBD2 | 15 | TRBV5-1 | . | TGCGCCAGCAGCCAGTCAGCGGGAGTAGGGAATGAGCAGTTCTTC | CASSQSAGVGNEQFF
TRBJ2-1 | TRBD1 | 14 | TRBV7-3 | . | TGTGCCAGCAGCTCCGGACAGGGAGGCTATGAGCAGTTCTTC | CASSSGQGGYEQFF
TRBJ2-5 | TRBD2 | 18 | TRBV28 | once | TGTGCCAGCAGTTTGCGGACTCGGGCTAGCGGTCGACAAGAGACCCAGTACTTC | CASSLRTRASGRQETQYF
TRBJ2-1 | TRBD2 | 15 | TRBV5-1 | . | TGCGCCAGCAGCTTGTTTAGCGGGACCTTGGATGAGCAGTTCTTC | CASSLFSGTLDEQFF
TRBJ1-3 | . | 15 | TRBV11-2 | . | TGTGCCAGCAGTTCCCGAAGGGGCTCTGGAAACACCATATATTTT | CASSSRRGSGNTIYF
TRBJ1-1 | . | 14 | TRBV27 | . | TGTGCCAGCAGTTTATTTGGGACAACTACTGAAGCTTTCTTT | CASSLFGTTTEAFF
TRBJ2-3 | . | 15 | TRBV15 | . | TGTGCCACCTCAATCGGAAGGGGTGGGGCAGATACGCAGTATTTT | CATSIGRGGADTQYF
TRBJ2-3 | TRBD2 | 15 | TRBV11-2 | . | TGTGCCAGCAGCCCCCAGCCCACTAGCGCGCTCACGCAGTATTTT | CASSPQPTSALTQYF
TRBJ1-3 | . | 16 | TRBV7-8 | . | TGTGCCAGCAGCTCGTCGGGATTCAACTCTGGAAACACCATATATTTT | CASSSSGFNSGNTIYF
TRBJ2-7 | TRBD2 | 16 | TRBV5-1 | . | TGCGCCAGCAGCCCGGCCGGGACTAGCGGGACCTACGAGCAGTACTTC | CASSPAGTSGTYEQYF
TRBJ2-7 | TRBD1 | 18 | TRBV4-2 | . | TGTGCCAGCAGCCAAATTCCAACTGGGACAGGACCCTCCTACGAGCAGTACTTC | CASSQIPTGTGPSYEQYF
TRBJ1-5 | . | 14 | TRBV30 | . | TGTGCCTGGGCGGGGGATCTTAGCCATCAGCCCCAGCATTTT | CAWAGDLSHQPQHF
TRBJ2-3 | . | 14 | TRBV2 | once | TGTGCCAGCAGTGAAGGGCGGGGCACAGATACGCAGTATTTT | CASSEGRGTDTQYF
TRBJ1-5 | . | 15 | TRBV30 | few | TGTGCCTGGAGCCCCGGACGGATTAGCAATCAGCCCCAGCATTTT | CAWSPGRISNQPQHF
TRBJ2-7 | TRBD2 | 15 | TRBV30 | . | TGTGCCTGGAGGGGTAGCGGGAGGGCCACCTACGAGCAGTACTTC | CAWRGSGRATYEQYF
TRBJ2-1 | . | 12 | TRBV9 | . | TGTGCCAGCAGCGGGGGTCCTAATGAGCAGTTCTTC | CASSGGPNEQFF
TRBJ2-7 | . | 15 | TRBV18 | . | TGTGCCAGCTCACCACCGTTCGGGGGATTTGGTGAGCAGTACTTC | CASSPPFGGFGEQYF
TRBJ2-7 | . | 15 | TRBV18 | . | TGTGCCAGCTCACCTCGACAGGAGTCAATCTACGAGCAGTACTTC | CASSPRQESIYEQYF
TRBJ1-4 | . | 11 | TRBV28 | . | TGTGCCAGCAGTTTATTTGGAAAACTGTTTTTT | CASSLFGKLFF
TRBJ2-7 | TRBD2 | 16 | TRBV7-6 | few | TGTGCCAGCAGCTCCGGGACTAGCGGAGTTCCCTACGAGCAGTACTTC | CASSSGTSGVPYEQYF
TRBJ1-2 | TRBD1 | 17 | TRBV27 | . | TGTGCCAGCAGTCTCCAGGGACAGGGCATTACTAACTATGGCTACACCTTC | CASSLQGQGITNYGYTF
TRBJ1-4 | TRBD1 | 14 | TRBV6-6 | . | TGTGCCAGCACTACACAGGGGTTTAATGAAAAACTGTTTTTT | CASTTQGFNEKLFF
TRBJ2-7 | . | 14 | TRBV9 | . | TGTGCCAGCAACGCCTATGGGGAAGACTACGAGCAGTACTTC | CASNAYGEDYEQYF
TRBJ1-2 | . | 15 | TRBV5-6 | . | TGTGCCAGCAGCCCATTGACAAGGGACGATCCGATCTACACCTTC | CASSPLTRDDPIYTF
TRBJ1-3 | . | 16 | TRBV10-3 | . | TGTGCCATCAGTGAGCCCCGACCTAGCTCTGGAAACACCATATATTTT | CAISEPRPSSGNTIYF
TRBJ1-2 | TRBD1 | 13 | TRBV9 | . | TGTGCCAGCAGCCCAGAGGCACAGGGGGTCTACACCTTC | CASSPEAQGVYTF
TRBJ1-2 | TRBD1 | 12 | TRBV29-1 | few | TGCAGCGTCTTTCAGGGGGACTATGGCTACACCTTC | CSVFQGDYGYTF
TRBJ1-4 | TRBD1 | 16 | TRBV4-1 | . | TGCGCCAGCAGCCAAGGACAGGGGGCATCTAATGAAAAACTGTTTTTT | CASSQGQGASNEKLFF
TRBJ1-3 | TRBD1 | 16 | TRBV7-6 | few | TGTGCCAGCAGCAAACGGGACAGGATCTCTGGAAACACCATATATTTT | CASSKRDRISGNTIYF
TRBJ2-5 | . | 15 | TRBV5-1 | . | TGCGCCAGCAGCCCGGGACTTACCAACGGGGAGACCCAGTACTTC | CASSPGLTNGETQYF
TRBJ1-2 | TRBD1 | 16 | TRBV13 | . | TGTGCCAGCAGCTTAGGACGGACAGGATCTTTTTATGGCTACACCTTC | CASSLGRTGSFYGYTF
TRBJ2-7 | . | 14 | TRBV27 | many | TGTGCCAGCAGAAGCTTAAGAGCCTCCTACGAGCAGTACTTC | CASRSLRASYEQYF
TRBJ2-7 | . | 15 | TRBV7-2 | . | TGTGCCAGCAGCTTGTTGGCGGCCACCGCCTACGAGCAGTACTTC | CASSLLAATAYEQYF
TRBJ1-1 | . | 14 | TRBV4-2 | . | TGTGCCAGCAGCCTTCGGAGCCTGAACACTGAAGCTTTCTTT | CASSLRSLNTEAFF
TRBJ1-2 | . | 21 | TRBV15 | . | TGTGCCACCAGCAGAGATTGGGCGGCTGAAGGCCCGGCGGATTATAACTATGGCTACACCTTC | CATSRDWAAEGPADYNYGYTF
TRBJ2-1 | TRBD1 | 16 | TRBV28 | . | TGTGCCAGCAGTCCGGGAGGGACAGGGGGCGAGAATGAGCAGTTCTTC | CASSPGGTGGENEQFF
TRBJ2-7 | . | 14 | TRBV7-9 | many | TGTGCCAGCAGCGACCGGGACGACATCTACGAGCAGTACTTC | CASSDRDDIYEQYF
TRBJ2-7 | TRBD2 | 15 | TRBV6-1 | . | TGTGCCAGCAGTTCTAGGGGACTAGCAGATAGGGAGCAGTACTTC | CASSSRGLADREQYF
TRBJ1-1 | . | 13 | TRBV28 | . | TGTGCCAGCACGCCTCCGGGGGACACTAAAGCTTTCTTT | CASTPPGDTKAFF
TRBJ1-3 | . | 15 | TRBV18 | few | TGTGCCAGCTCACCGACAGACAGGTTTGGAAACACCATATATTTT | CASSPTDRFGNTIYF
TRBJ1-5 | TRBD1 | 14 | TRBV19 | . | TGTGCCAGTAGCCTGGGACAGTTTAATCAGCCCCAGCATTTT | CASSLGQFNQPQHF
TRBJ2-3 | . | 14 | TRBV30 | . | TGTGCCTGGAGAGGAGGGGTCCTCACAGATACGCAGTATTTT | CAWRGGVLTDTQYF
TRBJ2-1 | . | 14 | TRBV14 | . | TGTGCCAGCAGCCGTGGAGCCGTCTACAATGAGCAGTTCTTC | CASSRGAVYNEQFF
TRBJ1-5 | . | 13 | TRBV6-1 | few | TGTGCCAGCAGTCCGGGGCCCAATCAGCCCCAGCATTTT | CASSPGPNQPQHF
TRBJ1-1 | . | 13 | TRBV19 | few | TGTGCCAGTAGTATTGTCACTGGGACTGGCGCTTTCTTT | CASSIVTGTGAFF
TRBJ2-7 | TRBD1 | 12 | TRBV6-1 | . | TGTGCCAGCCGGGGACAGGCCTACGAGCAGTACTTC | CASRGQAYEQYF
TRBJ1-1 | . | 15 | TRBV6-5 | . | TGTGCCAGCAGTTACTCGAGGAGGGGCCTCACTGAAGCTTTCTTT | CASSYSRRGLTEAFF
TRBJ2-1 | . | 15 | TRBV6-1 | . | TGTGCCAGCAGTGAAATGAGACGGGGAAGCGATGAGCAGTTCTTC | CASSEMRRGSDEQFF
TRBJ2-7 | TRBD1 | 14 | TRBV27 | . | TGTGCCAGCAGTTTATCGTACGACAGGGGCGAGCAGTACTTC | CASSLSYDRGEQYF
TRBJ2-5 | . | 13 | TRBV7-9 | few | TGTGCCAGCAGCTTATACAGCCAAGAGACCCAGTACTTC | CASSLYSQETQYF
TRBJ2-7 | . | 15 | TRBV5-1 | . | TGCGCCAGCAGCTTGGGGTCGGGGTCCTCCTACGAGCAGTACTTC | CASSLGSGSSYEQYF
TRBJ1-2 | . | 15 | TRBV9 | many | TGTGCCAGCAGCCTACAACCCGGGACACAACATGGCTACACCTTC | CASSLQPGTQHGYTF
TRBJ1-6 | . | 18 | TRBV4-1 | . | TGCGCCAGCAGCCAAGTCCCATTAGTTAGAGGGGAAAATTCACCCCTCCACTTT | CASSQVPLVRGENSPLHF
TRBJ2-5 | TRBD1 | 14 | TRBV29-1 | once | TGCAGCGCCCGGGACAGGGGATGGCAAGAGACCCAGTACTTC | CSARDRGWQETQYF
TRBJ2-1 | TRBD2 | 13 | TRBV7-9 | many | TGTGCCAGCAGCATGACTAGCGCCGATGAGCAGTTCTTC | CASSMTSADEQFF
TRBJ1-2 | . | 15 | TRBV6-1 | . | TGTGCCAGCGTAATAGGTGGCAGATATAACTATGGCTACACCTTC | CASVIGGRYNYGYTF